Included here is one T cell receptor beta chain sequence, with context. The antigen is unknown. The germline V gene encodes CDR1 LNHNV and CDR2 YYDKDF (reference sequence). CDR3 length equals 12 residues. Trimming removed 3 bases from V and 12 bases from J, with 11 bases in between. TCRdb independently ran MiXCR on the reads; one entry per CDR3 protein. The sample shows around 900,000 distinct CDR3 sequences, around 32% of them seen only once. The data belong to a study of T cell repertoires in cytomegalovirus infection. Study-level results: Clonotype analysis showed dominance of the ex vivo response by HLA-C-restricted CMV-specific TCR beta clonotypes.

The clonotype was recovered from a human donor in good health (CMV status not recorded). Some clones in this sample may be carry-over from other donors' samples. This chain joins TRBV15 and TRBJ1-4; D gene ambiguous. The specimen was cultured CD8+ T cells from PBMCs, collected from culture after CMV antigen stimulation. The CDR3 DNA reads as TGTGCCACCAGCAGCCCGCCATCTGAACTGTTTTTT. Translation: CATSSPPSELFF.